Shown below are 14 T cell receptor beta chains from a single sample sequenced in a study of long-term antiretroviral therapy in people with HIV. The libraries were made with immunoSEQ v3.0 at survey level. Produced via immunoSEQ multiplex PCR; TCRdb's table is partial and in-frame only. The sample lists about 21,000 clones, approximately 90% seen once, with roughly 9.8% in the top ten. The sample consisted of unsorted PBMCs, taken nearly 4.5 years before starting antiretroviral therapy. The receptors derive from a woman aged 25 to 39 with HIV.

This chain joins TRBV6-5 and TRBJ1-2; D unclear. Germline V lookup: CDR1 MNHEY, CDR2 SVGAGI. Trimming stripped 4 bases from V and 8 bases from J, with 14 bases between. The CDR3 extends over 13 amino acids. The CDR3 bases are TGTGCCAGCAGTTCCGGACTTATGGGGGGCTACACCTTC. Encoded protein: CASSSGLMGGYTF.

The V call is TRBV18, the J call TRBJ2-7, with 7 bases identical to TRBD2. This CDR3 contains 17 residues. Germline V lookup: CDR1 KGHSH, CDR2 LQKENI. V lost 2 bases, J lost 0 bases, and 10 bases stayed unmatched. CDR3 loop: CASSPIGGGGSSYEQYF. In DNA, the CDR3 is TGTGCCAGCTCACCAATTGGTGGCGGGGGAAGCTCCTACGAGCAGTACTTC.

The chain uses TRBV30 and TRBJ1-5; TRBD1 matches at 9 bases. This CDR3 is built from 17 residues. CDR1 GTSNPN and CDR2 SVGIG come from the germline V gene (reference sequence). J lost 8 bases, V lost 0 bases, and 14 bases had no gene match. CDR3 bases: TGTGCCTGGAGTGTGGGGACAGGGCCTATGAGGGATAAGCCCCAGCATTTT. Its translation is CAWSVGTGPMRDKPQHF.

This chain links TRBV15 with TRBJ2-6; D unclear. The germline V gene encodes CDR1 LNHNV and CDR2 YYDKDF (reference sequence). Between the trimmed V and J ends, which lost 0 bases and 0 bases, there was a span of 15 bases. The CDR3 runs 19 residues. The CDR3 DNA reads as TGTGCCACCAGCAGAGATACTGCCCCCTCTGGCTCTGGGGCCAACGTCCTGACTTTC. Translating gives CATSRDTAPSGSGANVLTF.

The V and J genes are TRBV12-5 and TRBJ1-1; TRBD1 might be the D (6 bases). CDR3 size: 13 residues. V was pared by 5 bases and J by 1 base, with 8 bases between. Germline CDR1 reads LGHNT; CDR2 reads FRNRAP. Here the CDR3 reads CASGQGWNTEAFF. The CDR3 DNA reads as TGTGCTAGTGGTCAGGGGTGGAACACTGAAGCTTTCTTT.

Here the CDR3 DNA reads TGTGCCAGCTCACCAAGGACAGGGGACGGTTCCTACAATGAGCAGTTCTTC. This translates into CASSPRTGDGSYNEQFF. The chain joins TRBV18 to TRBJ2-1, with 9 bases that match TRBD1. With 2 bases clipped from V and 1 base from J, the junction kept 6 bases outside the gene matches. Germline V gives CDR1 KGHSH, CDR2 LQKENI. The CDR3 sequence is 17 residues long.

This sequence joins TRBV7-2 and TRBJ1-6, with D hard to call. CDR3 length equals 15 residues. Trimming pared 0 bases from V and 4 bases from J, leaving 7 bases between. CDR1 is SGHTA and CDR2 is FQGNSA in the germline V gene. The CDR3 sequence is CASSLARQYNSPLHF. The CDR3 DNA sequence: TGTGCCAGCAGCTTAGCGCGGCAGTATAATTCACCCCTCCACTTT.

This clone has only one observation. Compared with germline, one end of the junction differs, possibly owing to a read error. This chain links TRBV5-4 with TRBJ1-2, with unresolved D. The CDR3 consists of 17 residues. Germline V CDR1 and CDR2: SGHNT, YYREEE (reference sequence). The DNA for the CDR3 is TGTGCCAGCACCTTGGACCGGACGGGCCTCGTTGGCGTCAGCTACACCTTC. This encodes CASTLDRTGLVGVSYTF. Filled out from reference TRBV5-4 and TRBJ1-2, the complete variable domain reads ETGVTQSPTHLIKTRGQQVTLRCSSQSGHNTVSWYQQALGQGPQFIFQYYREEENGRGNFPPRFSGLQFPNYSSELNVNALELDDSALYLCASTLDRTGLVGVSYTFGSGTRLTVV.

The gene calls are TRBV6-5 and TRBJ1-5, with D perhaps TRBD1 (5 bases). Germline CDR1 reads MNHEY; CDR2 reads SVGAGI. The CDR3 runs to 15 residues. With 4 bases removed from V and 0 bases from J, the gap between germline ends came to 10 bases. The DNA of the CDR3 is TGTGCCAGCAGTTCTGTGGGGGATAGCAATCAGCCCCAGCATTTT. Protein: CASSSVGDSNQPQHF.

The rearrangement joins TRBV18 to TRBJ2-7; 9 bases line up with TRBD1. The CDR3 is 16 residues long. V shed 6 bases, J shed 5 bases, and the junction held 14 bases outside the gene matches. Germline CDR1 KGHSH, CDR2 LQKENI. Here the CDR3 DNA reads TGTGCCAGCTCCCTACATTTACTGGGACAGGGAAACGAGCAGTACTTC. Protein: CASSLHLLGQGNEQYF.

The chain couples TRBV12-5 to TRBJ2-1, with D tentatively TRBD2 (6 bases). Between the trimmed V and J ends, which lost 6 bases and 0 bases, there was a span of 15 bases. The CDR3 consists of 16 residues. Germline CDR1 is LGHNT and CDR2 is FRNRAP. The CDR3 bases are TGTGCTAGTGGGGGGGACCGGGAGAGCTCCTACAATGAGCAGTTCTTC. This translates into CASGGDRESSYNEQFF.

The count of this clone is one. V and J are TRBV11-2 and TRBJ1-5; no reliable D call. Germline V gene data show CDR1 as SGHAT and CDR2 as FQNNGV. The CDR3 sequence is 13 residues long. V was clipped by 4 bases and J by 6 bases, with 10 bases between them. For the CDR3, the DNA is TGTGCCAGCAGCTCAGATTCCCGTCAGCCCCAGCATTTT. The encoded protein is CASSSDSRQPQHF.

The rearrangement uses TRBV19 and TRBJ1-1; D ambiguous. Per germline, CDR1 LNHDA and CDR2 SQIVND (reference sequence). There are 12 residues in the CDR3. Trimming removed 6 bases at V and 1 base at J, with 6 bases between. The CDR3 nucleotides are TGTGCCAGTAGGATCGGGAACACTGAAGCTTTCTTT. This encodes CASRIGNTEAFF.

V gene TRBV6-4 combines with J gene TRBJ2-7, with D perhaps being TRBD1 or TRBD2 (5 bases each). The CDR3 spans 15 residues. V was cut by 5 bases and J by 0 bases, with 14 bases left in between. Germline loops: CDR1 MRHNA, CDR2 SNTAGT. The CDR3 DNA reads as TGTGCCAGCAGTCCGGAGGCAGGGCCCTCCTACGAGCAGTACTTC. Its protein product is CASSPEAGPSYEQYF.